This TCR beta chain was identified in a study of blood T cell repertoires in COVID-19. Study as a whole: PBMCs, B-cell-depleted T cells, or T cells provided the cDNA or gDNA that made up the material.

The repertoire was sequenced with immunoSEQ multiplex PCR; TCRdb's copy has only in-frame clones and lacks some. This sample has a few hundred thousand clones, with about 90% found just once. The V gene end was trimmed by 5 bases and the J gene end by 7 bases; junction bases not matched to a gene: 10. Germline loops: CDR1 SGHTA, CDR2 FQGTGA. There are 16 residues in the CDR3. The sequenced sample was peripheral blood. This TCR was sampled from a man between 18 and 35 years old who had recovered from COVID-19. The V gene is TRBV7-3, the J gene TRBJ2-2; 10 bases map to TRBD2. The DNA for the CDR3 is TGTGCCAGCAGCCCCTCTTTAGCGGGAGGAGGCGGGGAGCTGTTTTTT. Residues: CASSPSLAGGGGELFF.